The 23 T cell receptor beta chains presented below share a single source sample, sequenced in a study of cytomegalovirus exposure and HLA in healthy donors. Researchers ran the PCR with 60 Vbeta and 13 Jbeta primers. Clones were sequenced by immunoSEQ multiplex PCR, and TCRdb holds only the in-frame ones, with some missing. This sample has about 270,000 clones, with roughly 88% found just once. The sequencing input was PBMCs. The receptor set was obtained from a man aged 35-49 years in good health and CMV-seropositive.

V gene TRBV27 combines with J gene TRBJ1-2; 10 nucleotides match TRBD1. V was clipped by 5 bases and J by 4 bases; unmatched bases: 7. CDR1 is MNHEY, CDR2 SMNVEV, per germline (reference sequence). This CDR3 has 15 residues. DNA for the CDR3: TGTGCCAGCAGTCCCCGGACAGGGGGGTCCTATGGCTACACCTTC. Its translation is CASSPRTGGSYGYTF.

This chain links TRBV4-1 with TRBJ1-2; D perhaps matches TRBD1 (5 bases). Germline CDR1 is MGHRA and CDR2 is YSYEKL. CDR3 length: 15 amino acids. The V end lost 1 base, the J end lost 4 bases, and 13 bases lay between the germline ends. Here the CDR3 reads CASSQGSLQGYGYTF. DNA of the CDR3: TGCGCCAGCAGCCAAGGGTCCCTGCAGGGCTATGGCTACACCTTC.

This chain links TRBV19 with TRBJ1-5; D call uncertain. Germline lookup yields CDR1 LNHDA and CDR2 SQIVND (reference sequence). The germline V and J ends were trimmed by 1 base and 6 bases, with 16 bases remaining between them. CDR3 length: 16 residues. The CDR3 DNA sequence: TGTGCCAGTAGTATAGGCCCAGCAGGCCCTGCTCAGCCCCAGCATTTT. This codes for CASSIGPAGPAQPQHF. Filled out from reference TRBV19 and TRBJ1-5, the complete variable domain reads DGGITQSPKYLFRKEGQNVTLSCEQNLNHDAMYWYRQDPGQGLRLIYYSQIVNDFQKGDIAEGYSVSREKKESFPLTVTSAQKNPTAFYLCASSIGPAGPAQPQHFGDGTRLSIL.

The chain combines TRBV19 with TRBJ2-7; 7 bases match TRBD2. The CDR3 extends over 12 amino acids. The V gene's germline CDR1 is LNHDA and CDR2 SQIVND (reference sequence). V lost 8 bases, J lost 2 bases, and 3 bases stayed unmatched. The CDR3 is CASASGAYEQYF. The CDR3 DNA sequence: TGTGCCAGTGCTAGCGGAGCCTACGAGCAGTACTTC.

The chain uses TRBV7-9 and TRBJ2-7; 8 nucleotides line up with TRBD1. The V gene end was trimmed by 4 bases and the J gene end by 3 bases; junction bases not matched to a gene: 8. Looked up from germline, CDR1 is SEHNR and CDR2 is FQNEAQ (reference sequence). The CDR3 extends over 15 amino acids. The CDR3 DNA is TGTGCCAGCAGCTACCCGGGACAGGTTGGCTACGAGCAGTACTTC. This translates into CASSYPGQVGYEQYF.

This chain links TRBV7-9 with TRBJ2-2; D possibly corresponds to TRBD1 (6 bases). CDR1 is SEHNR, CDR2 FQNEAQ, per germline (reference sequence). The CDR3 is 15 amino acids. Deletions cut 2 bases from V and 4 bases from J, with 11 bases between. This CDR3 reads CASSLTTGSTGELFF. CDR3 DNA: TGTGCCAGCAGCTTAACTACAGGGTCCACCGGGGAGCTGTTTTTT. Supplemented by reference TRBV7-9 and TRBJ2-2, the full variable domain reads DTGVSQNPRHKITKRGQNVTFRCDPISEHNRLYWYRQTLGQGPEFLTYFQNEAQLEKSRLLSDRFSAERPKGSFSTLEIQRTEQGDSAMYLCASSLTTGSTGELFFGEGSRLTVL.

The J gene is TRBJ1-5, the V gene TRBV9; D uncertain. CDR1 is SGDLS and CDR2 is YYNGEE in the germline V gene. The CDR3 covers 14 residues. Trimming removed 0 bases from V and 0 bases from J, with 4 bases in between. The CDR3 is CASSVGVSNQPQHF. The CDR3 DNA follows: TGTGCCAGCAGCGTAGGAGTTAGCAATCAGCCCCAGCATTTT.

The chain couples TRBV28 to TRBJ2-5, with 9 bases lining up with TRBD2. The end of the DNA fits TRBJ2-7 better, so the J call may be wrong. This CDR3 has 16 amino acids. Per the germline V gene, CDR1 is MDHEN and CDR2 is SYDVKM. The CDR3 is CASSLGAGGPDYEQYF. The CDR3 DNA reads as TGTGCCAGCAGTTTGGGGGCGGGAGGGCCGGACTACGAGCAGTACTTC.

The V gene is TRBV10-3, the J gene TRBJ2-1; 8 nucleotides line up with TRBD2. CDR3 size: 14 residues. V was pared by 7 bases and J by 8 bases, with 10 bases of the junction left unmatched. Germline assignment: CDR1 ENHRY and CDR2 SYGVKD. The CDR3 DNA is TGTGCCATCAAGGGACTAGAAGGAGTCGATGAGCAGTTCTTC. It translates to CAIKGLEGVDEQFF.

This clone was recorded once. The chain combines TRBV2 with TRBJ2-1; perhaps TRBD2 as D (6 bases). The CDR3 length is 14 residues. The V gene's germline CDR1 is SNHLY and CDR2 FYNNEI. V gave up 6 bases and J gave up 7 bases, with 16 bases separating them. The CDR3 DNA reads TGTGCCAGCAGAGTACAAACGGGGGTAAATGAGCAGTTCTTC. As protein: CASRVQTGVNEQFF.

This chain connects TRBV4-2 to TRBJ2-3, with 8 bases that match TRBD2. The CDR3 covers 17 residues. The V and J ends lost 0 bases and 5 bases, in that order; junction bases with no gene match: 10. Germline CDR1 is LGHNA and CDR2 is YNFKEQ. CDR3 sequence reads: CASSQDRLAPDGDTQYF. CDR3 nucleotides: TGTGCCAGCAGCCAAGATCGACTAGCGCCTGACGGAGATACGCAGTATTTT.

The chain employs TRBV19 and TRBJ1-1; a possible D gene is TRBD1 (6 bases). The CDR3 spans 15 residues. CDR1 is LNHDA and CDR2 is SQIVND in the germline V gene (reference sequence). V lost 3 bases and J lost 0, with 11 bases in between. The CDR3, as DNA: TGTGCCAGTAGTATGGCGACAGGCCTGAACACTGAAGCTTTCTTT. This sequence encodes CASSMATGLNTEAFF.

This clone was counted between two and nine times. The rearrangement uses TRBV29-1 and TRBJ1-1; no reliable D call. Trimming left V 6 bases short and J 1 base short, with 24 bases between. Germline CDR1 reads SQVTM; CDR2 reads ANQGSEA. This CDR3 is 17 amino acids long. For the CDR3, the DNA is TGCAGCGTGTTCAGAATTGGAGAACGGCATACGAACACTGAAGCTTTCTTT. Protein product: CSVFRIGERHTNTEAFF.

DNA of the CDR3: TGCGCCAGCAGCTTTACACTTAGCCCGGGTGAGCAGTTCTTC. Protein sequence: CASSFTLSPGEQFF. The gene calls are TRBV5-1 and TRBJ2-1, with unresolved D. CDR3 length: 14 residues. V was shortened by 2 bases and J by 9 bases, with 15 bases between the two germline ends. The germline CDR1 and CDR2 sequences are SGHRS and YFSETQ.

This clone showed up just once. The V gene is TRBV28, the J gene TRBJ2-7; D ambiguous. Trimming stripped 6 bases from V and 6 bases from J, with 6 bases between. The CDR3 has 10 residues. The germline V gene encodes CDR1 MDHEN and CDR2 SYDVKM. The CDR3 loop reads CASRRIEQYF. CDR3 DNA: TGTGCCAGCAGGAGGATCGAGCAGTACTTC.

J is TRBJ2-3 and V is TRBV27, with a tentative D call TRBD2 (6 bases). Between the trimmed V and J ends, which lost 4 bases and 1 base, there was a span of 15 bases. Germline CDR1 and CDR2: MNHEY and SMNVEV (reference sequence). The CDR3 length is 16 residues. The CDR3 reads CASSSGGGTRTDTQYF. For the CDR3, the DNA is TGTGCCAGCAGTTCTGGCGGCGGGACCCGCACAGATACGCAGTATTTT.

The genes are TRBV27 and TRBJ1-1; tentatively, D is TRBD1 (6 bases). Germline V lookup: CDR1 MNHEY, CDR2 SMNVEV (reference sequence). The CDR3 runs to 16 residues. The V end was cut by 4 bases, the J end by 1 base, with 16 bases between. The CDR3 sequence: CASSSPWGRGNTEAFF. In nucleotides, the CDR3 is TGTGCCAGCAGTTCGCCCTGGGGGCGCGGGAACACTGAAGCTTTCTTT.

This clone was recorded once. This chain connects TRBV18 to TRBJ2-5; the match to TRBD1 covers 8 bases. There are 13 residues in the CDR3. Germline CDR1 and CDR2: KGHSH and LQKENI. Trimming cost V 3 bases and J 7 bases; bases outside gene matches: 4. The CDR3 region has the DNA TGTGCCAGCTCACCCGGACAGGGTGGGACCCAGTACTTC. Translation: CASSPGQGGTQYF.

About this clone: Relative to the germline gene, one junction end is altered; a read error may explain this. The chain has TRBV7-7 and TRBJ2-1; maybe TRBD2 (5 bases). CDR3 length: 15 amino acids. Germline CDR1 and CDR2: SSHAT and FNYEAQ (reference sequence). This chain's CDR3 is CASSFKLEPMYEQFF. CDR3 coding DNA: TGTGCTAGCAGCTTCAAACTAGAACCTATGTATGAGCAGTTCTTC.

This clone is a singleton in its sample. V gene TRBV2 combines with J gene TRBJ2-7; D might be TRBD2 (5 bases). The V and J ends lost 10 bases and 6 bases respectively, with 19 bases between them. Germline V gives CDR1 SNHLY, CDR2 FYNNEI. This CDR3 has 13 residues. CDR3 residues: CAIEPGSRGEQYF. The CDR3, as DNA: TGTGCCATAGAACCGGGGAGCAGAGGCGAGCAGTACTTC.

The chain links TRBV5-6 to TRBJ1-2; possible D gene TRBD1, 6 bases. This CDR3 comprises 15 residues. The germline V and J ends were trimmed by 3 bases and 0 bases, with 12 bases remaining between them. Germline V gives CDR1 SGHDT, CDR2 YYEEEE. DNA for the CDR3: TGTGCCAGCAGCTCCCGGGACAAACCTAACTATGGCTACACCTTC. Translating gives CASSSRDKPNYGYTF.

The V and J genes are TRBV7-2 and TRBJ2-5; TRBD2 aligns across 11 bases. After removal of 5 bases from V and 7 bases from J, the junction contained 6 bases not matched to a gene. The CDR3 is 14 amino acids. Germline loops: CDR1 SGHTA, CDR2 FQGNSA. The CDR3 sequence is CASSPTSGSGTQYF. As DNA, the CDR3 is TGTGCCAGCAGCCCTACTAGCGGGAGTGGGACCCAGTACTTC.

The chain combines TRBV6-6 with TRBJ1-2, with TRBD1 matching over 10 bases. Germline CDR1 reads MNHNY; CDR2 reads SVGAGI (reference sequence). Trimming took 2 bases from V and 3 from J; bases not matched to a gene: 3. The CDR3 loop spans 15 amino acids. CDR3 residues: CASSYPGQGDYGYTF. CDR3 nucleotides: TGTGCCAGCAGTTACCCTGGACAGGGGGACTATGGCTACACCTTC.